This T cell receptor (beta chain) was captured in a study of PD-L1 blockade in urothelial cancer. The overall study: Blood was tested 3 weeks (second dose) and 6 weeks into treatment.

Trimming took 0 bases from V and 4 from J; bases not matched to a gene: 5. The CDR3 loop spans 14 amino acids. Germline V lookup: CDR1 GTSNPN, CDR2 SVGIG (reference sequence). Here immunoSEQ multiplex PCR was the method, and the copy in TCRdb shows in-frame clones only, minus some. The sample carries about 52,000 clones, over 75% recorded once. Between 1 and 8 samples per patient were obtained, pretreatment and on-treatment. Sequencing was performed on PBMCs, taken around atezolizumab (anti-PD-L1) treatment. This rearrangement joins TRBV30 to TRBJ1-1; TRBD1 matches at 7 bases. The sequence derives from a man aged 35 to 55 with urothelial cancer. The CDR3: CAWSVPQGVTEAFF. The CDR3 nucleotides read TGTGCCTGGAGTGTACCCCAGGGGGTCACTGAAGCTTTCTTT. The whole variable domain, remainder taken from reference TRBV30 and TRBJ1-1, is SQTIHQWPATLVQPVGSPLSLECTVEGTSNPNLYWYRQAAGRGLQLLFYSVGIGQISSEVPQNLSASRPQDRQFILSSKKLLLSDSGFYLCAWSVPQGVTEAFFGQGTRLTVV.